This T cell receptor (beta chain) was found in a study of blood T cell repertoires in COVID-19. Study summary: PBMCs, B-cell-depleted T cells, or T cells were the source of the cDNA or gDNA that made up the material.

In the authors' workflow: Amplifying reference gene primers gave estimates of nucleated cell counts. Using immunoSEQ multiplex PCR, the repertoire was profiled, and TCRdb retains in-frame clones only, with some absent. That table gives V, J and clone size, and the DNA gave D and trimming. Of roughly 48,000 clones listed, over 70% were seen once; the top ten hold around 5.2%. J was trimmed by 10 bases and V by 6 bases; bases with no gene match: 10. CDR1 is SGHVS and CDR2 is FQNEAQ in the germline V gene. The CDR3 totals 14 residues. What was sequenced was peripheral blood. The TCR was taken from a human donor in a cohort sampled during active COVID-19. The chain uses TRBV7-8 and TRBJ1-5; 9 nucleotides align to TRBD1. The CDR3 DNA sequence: TGTGCCAGCAGGCTGGGACAGGGCAGGACACCCCAGCATTTT. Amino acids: CASRLGQGRTPQHF.